The sequence of this TCR beta chain was determined in a study of blood T cell repertoires in COVID-19. Background on the study: From the United States, Italy and Spain came samples of acute and convalescent COVID-19. Nucleic acid was either cDNA or gDNA, and it came from T cells, B-cell-depleted T cells, or PBMCs.

In the original workflow: Reference gene primer amplification gave estimated nucleated cell counts. Sequencing was performed with immunoSEQ multiplex PCR; in TCRdb, only in-frame clones are kept and a portion is missing. V, J and clone size derive from that table, while D and trimming were established from the DNA sequence. The sample includes over 95,000 clones, about 89% seen only once; the top ten take about a fifth. This receptor was taken from a human donor with acute or convalescent COVID-19. The donor label of this sample is uncertain. The specimen was peripheral blood.

The CDR3 loop is CATSLSATGGPRDEQFF. CDR3 sequence (DNA): TGTGCCACCAGCCTGTCTGCGACGGGAGGGCCCAGGGATGAGCAGTTCTTC. This rearrangement joins TRBV15 to TRBJ2-1; 8 positions agree with TRBD2. The ends lost 5 bases at V and 8 bases at J; junction bases unmatched: 17. The CDR3 loop spans 17 amino acids. The V gene's germline CDR1 is LNHNV and CDR2 YYDKDF (reference sequence).